The subject of this entry is one T cell receptor beta chain. The specificity of this receptor is unknown. Base quality data are lacking; no much larger clone is found one base away. TCRbeta CDR3 regions were amplified from genomic DNA by means of the immunoSEQ Assay, a bias-controlled multiplex PCR. The authors processed their data as follows. Within the assay, amplification of reference gene primers was used to estimate how many nucleated cells each sample contained. To quantify the absolute abundance of each unique TCRbeta CDR3 rearrangement, sequence reads were collapsed and filtered. For each sample, productive Simpson clonality was calculated as the square root of Simpson's diversity index over productive rearrangements. As stored in TCRdb, this immuneACCESS dataset retains in-frame rearrangements with V and J assigned. A fraction of the clones does not appear; measured against another copy, unresolved V genes explain less than half of the discrepancy, and the remainder lacks a known reason. The V and J calls and clone size are taken from that table; D and trimming were inferred from the DNA. In all, the sample holds 200,000 to 250,000 clones, and more than 70% of those were seen once. The ten largest clones take up roughly an eighth of the sample.

CDR1 and CDR2 are drawn from the germline V gene (reference sequence): SEHNR, FQNEAQ. The CDR3, cysteine through phenylalanine, is 14 amino acids long. The DNA shown is the 42-base CDR3, in frame from base 1. Trimming leaves V shorter by 1 base and J shorter by 9 bases, with the junction holding 6 bases beyond the gene matches. Whole blood was collected in K2EDTA tubes by collaborating institutions according to the institutions' own protocols. For TCRbeta analysis, collaborators shipped samples in one of three forms: frozen whole blood, isolated PBMCs, or DNA extracted from either of those sample types. This entry belongs to a study of blood T cell repertoires in COVID-19 (dated by TCRdb to 2018 to 2020). Turning to the overall study: Samples from collaborators originated in the United States, Italy and Spain and spanned both the acute and convalescent phases of COVID-19. The prospective study material was composed of cDNA or gDNA derived from T cells, B-cell-depleted T cells, or PBMCs. Subjects who had been exposed to COVID-19, were actively infected with it, or had recovered from it provided the deeply sampled blood TCRbeta repertoires that made up the dataset. A freely available public database, intended as a resource for researchers studying the immune response to SARS-CoV-2, is where the repertoires were released. Samples were obtained from the ongoing ImmuneRACE study (first 160 participants) and from roughly 1,300 subjects provided by 6 global collaborators. Nearly every sample came with metadata listing a de-identified subject ID, COVID-19 status, age in years and sex. Where available, HLA class I and class II types were taken from metadata supplied by the sample provider and were not determined by assay-based typing.

Study-wide conclusions, independent of this receptor: Clinical and demographic metadata were provided uncurated, with the amount varying by source and participant.

The chain joins TRBV7-9 to TRBJ2-1, with 7 bases in between that match TRBD1. The sample comprised peripheral blood. This clonotype originated in a man older than 75 with acute or convalescent COVID-19. The DNA is TGTGCCAGCAGCTTAGTTGGCAGGGGGTCTGAGCAGTTCTTC. Its product reads: CASSLVGRGSEQFF.